The 28 T cell receptor beta chains reported below all come from one sample, sequenced in a study of brain T cells in children with intractable seizures. Time point described: blood from clinic visit 5 months post-surgery; TSC patient then seizure free. Produced via immunoSEQ multiplex PCR; TCRdb's table is partial and in-frame only. In the table there are about 340,000 clones, over 90% of which are singletons. The material sequenced was peripheral blood, taken more than 4 months after surgery. The source of these receptors is a boy younger than two with tuberous sclerosis and intractable seizures.

This clone is a singleton in its sample. J is TRBJ1-2 and V is TRBV6-5, with D possibly being TRBD1 (5 bases). The germline CDR1 and CDR2 sequences are MNHEY and SVGAGI. This CDR3 spans 15 amino acids. V was pared by 0 bases and J by 4 bases, with 12 bases between. This CDR3 reads CASSYSKGLLYGYTF. The CDR3 DNA follows: TGTGCCAGCAGTTACTCGAAGGGACTCCTCTATGGCTACACCTTC.

The chain couples TRBV27 to TRBJ2-7; weak D call: TRBD2 (6 bases). V was cut by 4 bases and J by 5 bases, with 15 bases left in between. Germline assignment: CDR1 MNHEY and CDR2 SMNVEV (reference sequence). The CDR3 sequence is 14 residues long. The CDR3 here is CASSSGGVRDEQYF. The CDR3 DNA reads as TGTGCCAGCAGTTCGGGCGGGGTTAGGGACGAGCAGTACTTC.

The chain uses TRBV9 and TRBJ2-2; D assignment may be TRBD1 or TRBD2 (5 bases each). The germline V and J ends were trimmed by 4 bases and 4 bases, with 11 bases remaining between them. The CDR3 has 14 amino acids. Germline loops: CDR1 SGDLS, CDR2 YYNGEE. The CDR3 sequence: CASSLGTSTGELFF. The CDR3 DNA reads TGTGCCAGCAGCCTCGGGACGAGCACCGGGGAGCTGTTTTTT.

This rearrangement joins TRBV6-6 to TRBJ1-4; no definite D call. CDR3 size: 16 residues. Trimming left V 6 bases short and J 8 bases short, with 22 bases between. Germline V gene data show CDR1 as MNHNY and CDR2 as SVGAGI (reference sequence). CDR3 loop: CASRIDARVVGEKLFF. CDR3 in DNA: TGTGCCAGCAGGATCGACGCGCGGGTAGTTGGCGAAAAACTGTTTTTT.

This rearrangement joins TRBV6-6 to TRBJ1-2, with 8 bases lining up with TRBD1. With 0 bases clipped from V and 4 bases from J, the junction kept 7 bases outside the gene matches. The germline V gene has CDR1 MNHNY and CDR2 SVGAGI (reference sequence). The CDR3 loop spans 16 amino acids. The CDR3 sequence is CASSYSRNGQGYGYTF. The CDR3 bases are TGTGCCAGCAGTTACTCAAGGAACGGACAGGGCTATGGCTACACCTTC.

CDR3 DNA: TGTGCCAGCAGCAGAGCCGGGACAGGGTTCTACAATGAGCAGTTCTTC. It encodes CASSRAGTGFYNEQFF. This sequence joins TRBV7-9 and TRBJ2-1, with 9 bases aligning to TRBD1. Germline CDR1 SEHNR, CDR2 FQNEAQ (reference sequence). V lost 5 bases to trimming and J lost 3 bases; unmatched junction nucleotides: 8. There are 16 residues in the CDR3.

This clone was seen only once. This chain uses TRBV25-1 with TRBJ2-7, with 9 bases that match TRBD1. V was clipped by 8 bases and J by 7 bases; unmatched bases: 12. The germline CDR1 and CDR2 sequences are MGHDK and SYGVNS. The CDR3 is 14 residues long. Here the CDR3 DNA reads TGTGCCAGCGAGCCGAACAGGGGGCTCCGGGAGCAGTACTTC. As protein: CASEPNRGLREQYF.

The CDR3 DNA sequence: TGTGCCAGCAGCCATACTATGGCGGGAGGGAGCACAGATACGCAGTATTTT. Translating gives CASSHTMAGGSTDTQYF. This chain joins TRBV3-1 (or the pseudogene TRBV3-2) and TRBJ2-3, with 9 bases aligning to TRBD2. Trimming removed 3 bases from V and 0 bases from J; junction bases left unmatched: 7. The CDR3 consists of 17 residues. Germline loops: CDR1 LGHDT, CDR2 YNNKEL (reference sequence).

J is TRBJ2-7 and V is TRBV5-6; tentatively, D is TRBD1 (7 bases). The V end was cut by 0 bases, the J end by 3 bases, with 10 bases between. The CDR3 is made up of 14 amino acids. CDR1 is SGHDT and CDR2 is YYEEEE in the germline V gene. The CDR3 coding sequence is TGTGCCAGCAGCTTGGCAGGGGGGCACTACGAGCAGTACTTC. Amino acid sequence: CASSLAGGHYEQYF.

This chain joins TRBV7-2 and TRBJ1-5, with D possibly TRBD1 on 6 matching bases. Germline CDR1 and CDR2: SGHTA and FQGNSA. The length of the CDR3 is 15 residues. Trimming left V 1 base short and J 0 bases short, with 7 bases between. This CDR3 is CASSLVQGSNQPQHF. CDR3 nucleotides: TGTGCCAGCAGCTTAGTACAGGGTAGCAATCAGCCCCAGCATTTT. Filled out from reference TRBV7-2 and TRBJ1-5, the complete variable domain reads GAGVSQSPSNKVTEKGKDVELRCDPISGHTALYWYRQSLGQGLEFLIYFQGNSAPDKSGLPSDRFSAERTGGSVSTLTIQRTQQEDSAVYLCASSLVQGSNQPQHFGDGTRLSIL.

The table lists this clone with a few counts. The chain uses TRBV19 and TRBJ1-5, with 8 bases identical to TRBD1. The V segment lost 6 bases and the J segment 5 bases; nucleotides outside the gene matches: 6. The CDR3 runs to 14 residues. Germline CDR1 reads LNHDA; CDR2 reads SQIVND (reference sequence). CDR3 nucleotides: TGTGCCAGTAGGAGGGCAGGGGGCTATCAGCCCCAGCATTTT. It codes for CASRRAGGYQPQHF.

The chain has TRBV19 and TRBJ2-1; no reliable D call. The ends were cut back, 7 bases at V and 1 base at J, with 23 bases in the middle. Germline values: CDR1 LNHDA, CDR2 SQIVND (reference sequence). The CDR3 runs to 18 residues. CDR3 sequence (DNA): TGTGCCAGTACCTTGACCCCTAGTGTTGGGGTATCCTACAATGAGCAGTTCTTC. Its translation is CASTLTPSVGVSYNEQFF.

The CDR3 here is CACSPRGAQYF. The CDR3 DNA reads as TGTGCCTGTTCCCCCCGGGGGGCGCAGTATTTT. The chain carries TRBV30 and TRBJ2-3; TRBD2 aligns across 7 bases. V lost 6 bases to trimming and J lost 10 bases; unmatched junction nucleotides: 7. Germline V lookup: CDR1 GTSNPN, CDR2 SVGIG (reference sequence). The length of the CDR3 is 11 residues.

V gene TRBV30 combines with J gene TRBJ1-4; D is uncertain. This CDR3 has 14 residues. Germline V gene data show CDR1 as GTSNPN and CDR2 as SVGIG (reference sequence). Trimming stripped 0 bases from V and 4 bases from J, with 9 bases between. The CDR3 loop reads CAWSVRHSNEKLFF. In nucleotides, the CDR3 is TGTGCCTGGAGTGTGCGGCACAGTAATGAAAAACTGTTTTTT.

The rearrangement uses TRBV2 and TRBJ1-2, with TRBD1 matching over 8 bases. There are 14 residues in the CDR3. Germline V CDR1 and CDR2: SNHLY, FYNNEI. After removal of 5 bases from V and 7 bases from J, the junction contained 9 bases not matched to a gene. The CDR3 is CASSYETGDSGYTF. The CDR3 DNA sequence: TGTGCCAGCAGTTATGAGACAGGGGATAGTGGCTACACCTTC.

The chain couples TRBV7-3 to TRBJ2-2; maybe TRBD2 (6 bases). V dropped 0 bases and J dropped 8 bases, with 10 bases sitting between them. Germline V lookup: CDR1 SGHTA, CDR2 FQGTGA. This CDR3 region has 14 residues. CDR3 amino acids: CASSLTGLAGELFF. CDR3 nucleotide sequence: TGTGCCAGCAGCTTAACTGGGCTAGCGGGGGAGCTGTTTTTT.

This clone was recorded only once. J is TRBJ1-2 and V is TRBV7-9, with D unresolved. CDR1 is SEHNR, CDR2 FQNEAQ, per germline (reference sequence). V lost 6 bases to trimming and J lost 3 bases, with 8 bases between them. The CDR3 consists of 12 residues. The CDR3 region is CASSYRHYGYTF. CDR3 sequence (DNA): TGTGCCAGCAGTTATAGACACTATGGCTACACCTTC.

V and J are TRBV7-3 and TRBJ1-6, with 7 bases aligning to TRBD1. V was pared by 8 bases and J by 4 bases, with 8 bases of the junction left unmatched. The germline CDR1 and CDR2 sequences are SGHTA and FQGTGA. The CDR3 has 15 amino acids. CDR3 DNA: TGTGCCAGCGCACATACGGGACAGTATAATTCACCCCTCCACTTT. This translates into CASAHTGQYNSPLHF.

J is TRBJ1-1 and V is TRBV6-6; D is uncertain. The germline V and J ends were trimmed by 0 bases and 1 base, with 3 bases remaining between them. Per germline, CDR1 MNHNY and CDR2 SVGAGI (reference sequence). The CDR3 has 13 amino acids. The CDR3 DNA sequence: TGTGCCAGCAGTTACTCCTGGAACACTGAAGCTTTCTTT. Protein product: CASSYSWNTEAFF.

The rearrangement uses TRBV9 and TRBJ1-4; TRBD1 matches 8 bases. The CDR3 contains 15 residues. The germline V gene encodes CDR1 SGDLS and CDR2 YYNGEE. V was clipped by 4 bases and J by 8 bases; unmatched bases: 10. CDR3 residues: CASSLGGQGGEKLFF. The CDR3 nucleotides read TGTGCCAGCAGCCTAGGAGGACAGGGTGGAGAAAAACTGTTTTTT.

The J gene is TRBJ2-1, the V gene TRBV18, with D tentatively TRBD2 (6 bases). This CDR3 is built from 16 residues. CDR1 is KGHSH and CDR2 is LQKENI in the germline V gene. The V gene lost 0 bases and the J gene lost 3 bases, with 12 bases spanning the gap. The CDR3 region is CASSPPGTFFYNEQFF. The DNA of the CDR3 is TGTGCCAGCTCACCACCCGGGACTTTTTTCTACAATGAGCAGTTCTTC.

The V and J genes are TRBV4-1 and TRBJ1-2; D gene unclear. V lost 3 bases and J lost 5, with 10 bases in between. The germline V gene has CDR1 MGHRA and CDR2 YSYEKL. The CDR3 runs 13 residues. The CDR3 is CASSHILEYGYTF. The CDR3 nucleotides read TGCGCCAGCAGCCATATTTTAGAGTATGGCTACACCTTC.

The V and J genes are TRBV5-1 and TRBJ2-3; maybe TRBD2 (6 bases). CDR3 length: 17 amino acids. Trimming shortened V by 3 bases and J by 3 bases, and 20 bases separated the two germline ends. CDR1 is SGHRS and CDR2 is YFSETQ in the germline V gene. The CDR3 DNA reads as TGCGCCAGCAGCTCCCGGGGTACGGGAGAAGGGACAGATACGCAGTATTTT. Its translation: CASSSRGTGEGTDTQYF.

This chain joins TRBV30 and TRBJ1-2; D is possibly TRBD1 (5 bases). Trimming cost V 2 bases and J 6 bases, with 13 bases left between them. CDR3 length equals 13 residues. Germline V CDR1 and CDR2: GTSNPN, SVGIG (reference sequence). CDR3 sequence: CAWSRTFRDGYTF. The CDR3 coding sequence is TGTGCCTGGAGTAGAACGTTCAGGGATGGCTACACCTTC.

The V and J genes are TRBV23-1 and TRBJ2-6; the match to TRBD1 covers 8 bases. TRBV23-1 is an ORF, and what it does is uncertain. The CDR3 has 20 residues. The V gene end was trimmed by 0 bases and the J gene end by 0 bases; junction bases not matched to a gene: 10. In DNA, the CDR3 is TGCGCCAGCAGTCAATCGGTAATCCAGGGGGCGATCTCTGGGGCCAACGTCCTGACTTTC. Protein product: CASSQSVIQGAISGANVLTF.

CDR3 in DNA: TGTGCCAGCAGCTTAGCGCGACCGAATTATGGCTACACCTTC. It translates to CASSLARPNYGYTF. V is TRBV7-9 and J is TRBJ1-2; D unclear. CDR1 and CDR2 from the germline V gene are SEHNR and FQNEAQ (reference sequence). V shed 0 bases and J shed 5 bases, with 10 bases lying between them. This CDR3 is 14 amino acids long.

V usage is TRBV21-1 and J usage is TRBJ1-2. TRBV21-1 counts as a pseudogene. The CDR3 is made up of 16 amino acids. The CDR3 DNA sequence: TGTGCCAGCAGCAAAGACGGGGGACGGGTAAACTATGGCTACACCTTC. Protein: CASSKDGGRVNYGYTF.

The chain combines TRBV5-5 with TRBJ1-1; weak D call: TRBD1 (5 bases). This CDR3 contains 14 residues. Germline V lookup: CDR1 SGHKS, CDR2 YYEKEE (reference sequence). The germline V and J ends were trimmed by 0 bases and 2 bases, with 8 bases remaining between them. The CDR3 DNA follows: TGTGCCAGCAGCTTGGTGGGGGTCAACACTGAAGCTTTCTTT. Encoded protein: CASSLVGVNTEAFF.